The 2 T cell receptor beta chains below all came from one sample that was sequenced in a study of T cells in Graves' hyperthyroidism and ophthalmopathy. The TCR beta CDR3 regions underwent amplification using RNA transcripts as the source. The TCR CDR3 was amplified in a first-round RT-PCR using the HTBI primer set. TCRdb itself ran the multiplex PCR reads through MiXCR, one entry per CDR3 protein. The table lists around 490,000 distinct CDR3 sequences, less than 20% of them singletons. The specimen was blood. All receptors come from a man aged 35-49 years with Graves' ophthalmopathy.

V usage is TRBV27 and J usage is TRBJ1-1; D gene unclear. The CDR3 runs to 13 residues. V was shortened by 7 bases and J by 8 bases, with 17 bases between the two germline ends. From germline, CDR1 is MNHEY and CDR2 SMNVEV (reference sequence). CDR3 sequence reads: CASTRTGRAEAFF. The CDR3 nucleotides read TGTGCCAGCACCCGAACGGGAAGGGCCGAAGCTTTCTTT.

This clonotype occurred many times. The chain has TRBV18 and TRBJ2-3; 8 bases agree with TRBD1. J lost 1 base, V lost 4 bases, and 4 bases had no gene match. The CDR3 is 15 residues long. CDR1 is KGHSH and CDR2 is LQKENI in the germline V gene. The DNA of the CDR3 is TGTGCCAGCTCACTGGGACAGGCCGGCACAGATACGCAGTATTTT. Translating it yields CASSLGQAGTDTQYF.